The 14 T cell receptor beta chains below all came from one sample that was sequenced in a study of cytomegalovirus exposure and HLA in healthy donors. The PCR used 60 Vbeta and 13 Jbeta primers. TCRdb keeps only in-frame clones here, not all; method: immunoSEQ multiplex PCR. This sample carries 180,000 or so clones, more than 65% of them seen once, and the ten largest clones take approximately 2.9%. The sequenced sample was PBMCs. The receptors here all came from a female donor in good health and CMV-seronegative.

This clone was counted only a few times. The rearrangement links TRBV19 to TRBJ1-5; D not certain. The CDR3 spans 12 residues. Trimming removed 10 bases from V and 4 bases from J, with 11 bases in between. Germline values: CDR1 LNHDA, CDR2 SQIVND (reference sequence). Written as DNA, the CDR3 is TGTGCCACTTCCTCCCTTAATCAGCCCCAGCATTTT. It is translated as CATSSLNQPQHF.

The rearrangement links TRBV19 to TRBJ1-4; D gene uncertain. Trimming took off 3 bases at V and 8 bases at J, with 7 bases between the two ends. The CDR3 is made up of 12 amino acids. The V gene's germline CDR1 is LNHDA and CDR2 SQIVND (reference sequence). The CDR3 loop is CASSMSREKLFF. CDR3 nucleotide sequence: TGTGCCAGTAGTATGTCGAGGGAAAAACTGTTTTTT.

This chain uses TRBV7-3 with TRBJ1-1; D might be TRBD1 (6 bases). From germline, CDR1 is SGHTA and CDR2 FQGTGA. V lost 5 bases, J lost 3 bases, and 16 bases lay in between. CDR3 size: 15 residues. CDR3 nucleotide sequence: TGTGCCAGCAGCCCCCGACAAGCAGGGGACACTGAAGCTTTCTTT. As protein: CASSPRQAGDTEAFF.

CDR3 amino acids: CASSVEGTSGGYNEQFF. CDR3 DNA sequence: TGTGCCAGCAGCGTAGAAGGGACTAGCGGGGGCTACAATGAGCAGTTCTTC. V is TRBV7-9 and J is TRBJ2-1, with 14 bases lining up with TRBD2. V was pared by 5 bases and J by 3 bases, with 6 bases of the junction left unmatched. The germline V gene has CDR1 SEHNR and CDR2 FQNEAQ (reference sequence). The CDR3 is 17 amino acids.

The chain links TRBV5-1 to TRBJ2-3; a weak D match, TRBD2 (5 bases). Between the trimmed V and J ends, which lost 0 bases and 2 bases, there was a span of 7 bases. The CDR3 runs to 14 residues. Per germline, CDR1 SGHRS and CDR2 YFSETQ. CDR3 nucleotide sequence: TGCGCCAGCAGCTTGGTGGACTTCACAGATACGCAGTATTTT. Its protein is CASSLVDFTDTQYF. Drawing the rest from reference TRBV5-1 and TRBJ2-3, the complete variable domain is KAGVTQTPRYLIKTRGQQVTLSCSPISGHRSVSWYQQTPGQGLQFLFEYFSETQRNKGNFPGRFSGRQFSNSRSEMNVSTLELGDSALYLCASSLVDFTDTQYFGPGTRLTVL.

The chain recombines TRBV7-8 with TRBJ2-5, with 11 bases identical to TRBD2. The V gene's germline CDR1 is SGHVS and CDR2 FQNEAQ. CDR3 length: 18 residues. Trimming removed 2 bases from V and 4 bases from J; junction bases left unmatched: 12. The CDR3 region has the DNA TGTGCCAGCAGCTTATGGGTAGCGGGAGGGGAGGAAGGAGAGACCCAGTACTTC. As protein: CASSLWVAGGEEGETQYF.

The J gene is TRBJ2-7, the V gene TRBV5-1; 7 nucleotides agree with TRBD2. CDR3 length: 13 residues. J was trimmed by 6 bases and V by 3 bases; bases with no gene match: 6. The germline gives CDR1 SGHRS, CDR2 YFSETQ. The CDR3 loop is CASSWGGEGEQYF. The CDR3 bases are TGCGCCAGCAGCTGGGGAGGGGAGGGCGAGCAGTACTTC.

This clone showed up just once. V gene TRBV9 combines with J gene TRBJ1-1; 9 nucleotides line up with TRBD1. CDR1 is SGDLS, CDR2 YYNGEE, per germline. CDR3 length: 16 residues. V shed 4 bases and J 3 bases; nucleotides not matched to a gene: 10. The CDR3 here is CASSTNRDRVDTEAFF. The CDR3 DNA is TGTGCCAGCAGCACTAACCGGGACAGGGTCGACACTGAAGCTTTCTTT.

J is TRBJ2-5 and V is TRBV5-1; the D is unclear. The germline CDR1 and CDR2 sequences are SGHRS and YFSETQ. The CDR3 is 13 residues long. V lost 0 bases and J 5 bases, leaving 8 bases between the germline ends. As DNA, the CDR3 is TGCGCCAGCAGCTTGGCTCCCTTGGAGACCCAGTACTTC. Amino acids: CASSLAPLETQYF.

J is TRBJ2-2 and V is TRBV5-6; TRBD2 is a possible D gene (6 bases). Trimming removed 3 bases at V and 6 bases at J, with 9 bases between. This CDR3 has 13 residues. CDR1 and CDR2 from the germline V gene are SGHDT and YYEEEE. CDR3 residues: CASSSRGAGELFF. As DNA, the CDR3 is TGTGCCAGCAGCTCGCGCGGGGCCGGGGAGCTGTTTTTT. The entire variable domain, with the rest obtained from reference TRBV5-6 and TRBJ2-2, is as follows: DAGVTQSPTHLIKTRGQQVTLRCSPKSGHDTVSWYQQALGQGPQFIFQYYEEEERQRGNFPDRFSGHQFPNYSSELNVNALLLGDSALYLCASSSRGAGELFFGEGSRLTVL.

V usage is TRBV7-3 and J usage is TRBJ2-7, with 7 bases fitting TRBD2. Per germline, CDR1 SGHTA and CDR2 FQGTGA. There are 15 residues in the CDR3. J gave up 4 bases and V 3 bases, and 9 bases lay outside the gene matches. The CDR3, as DNA: TGTGCCAGCAGCTTCCAAAGCGGGACGGGGTACGAGCAGTACTTC. It is translated as CASSFQSGTGYEQYF.

The chain employs TRBV7-8 and TRBJ1-2; weak D call: TRBD1 (5 bases). The germline gives CDR1 SGHVS, CDR2 FQNEAQ. The germline V and J ends were trimmed by 5 bases and 0 bases, with 10 bases remaining between them. The CDR3 sequence is 14 residues long. CDR3 sequence: CASSPTETNYGYTF. The DNA of the CDR3 is TGTGCCAGCAGCCCGACAGAGACTAACTATGGCTACACCTTC.

This rearrangement joins TRBV5-1 to TRBJ2-7; D might be TRBD1 (5 bases). The CDR3 loop spans 13 amino acids. The V and J ends lost 0 bases and 3 bases respectively, with 7 bases between them. Germline values: CDR1 SGHRS, CDR2 YFSETQ. CDR3: CASSLGRDYEQYF. In DNA form, the CDR3 reads TGCGCCAGCAGCTTGGGCAGGGACTACGAGCAGTACTTC.

This clone turned up a few times. The genes are TRBV11-2 and TRBJ1-2; 7 nucleotides match TRBD1. V dropped 5 bases and J dropped 0; count of bases not matched to a gene: 6. Germline CDR1 is SGHAT and CDR2 is FQNNGV. This CDR3 contains 15 residues. The CDR3 DNA reads as TGTGCCAGCAGCGTAACCGGGACAGCTAACTATGGCTACACCTTC. Translating it yields CASSVTGTANYGYTF.